The entry below describes one TCR beta chain. Antigen: not known. Carried by the TCR beta cDNA libraries were unique molecular identifiers. TCRdb re-derived calls from the PCR reads in MiXCR, one entry per CDR3 protein. The sample lists under 900,000 distinct CDR3 sequences; approximately 50% were seen once. The data stem from a study of post-analysis software for immune sequencing data. Overall study findings and caveats: F measure showed strong co-clustering of same-batch samples. Relative to controls, patients had five TRBV segments at higher frequency, with TRBV5-6, TRBV5-1 and TRBV20-1 among these.

CDR3 size: 13 residues. The V and J ends lost 2 bases and 5 bases respectively, with 10 bases between them. Germline CDR1 reads SGHTA; CDR2 reads FQGNSA. The V gene is TRBV7-2, the J gene TRBJ2-7; no clear D. The sequenced sample consisted of blood. This receptor was taken from a girl aged 5-17 years with multiple sclerosis. Written as DNA, the CDR3 is TGTGCCAGCAGCTTAATCCCGAGGAACGAGCAGTACTTC. It specifies CASSLIPRNEQYF.